This T cell receptor beta chain originates from a study of CD8+CD57+ T cells in acquired aplastic anemia. Template material for TCR beta VDJ and CDR3 profiling consisted of genomic DNA. TCRdb recomputed calls from the reads with MiXCR, one row per CDR3 protein. The profile covers over 250,000 distinct CDR3 sequences, with under 60% appearing a single time and approximately 1.3% taken by the ten largest. Selection for sequencing was limited to patients who had shown CD8+CD57+ cell expansion by flow cytometry. The enrolled patients all had severe acquired aplastic anemia. Prior therapy had not been administered to any patient at the time of blood sampling. The sequencing sample was made of sorted CD4+, CD8+, or CD8+CD57+ T cells (not recorded which) from PBMCs. This TCR came from a human donor with aplastic anemia.

In DNA form, the CDR3 reads TGTGCCACCAGCAGATCAAGCGGGAGCGACGAGTATTTT. This sequence encodes CATSRSSGSDEYF. This sequence joins TRBV15 and TRBJ2-3; TRBD2 aligns across 8 bases. Per germline, CDR1 LNHNV and CDR2 YYDKDF (reference sequence). V shed 2 bases, J shed 13 bases, and the junction held 8 bases outside the gene matches. The CDR3 sequence is 13 residues long.